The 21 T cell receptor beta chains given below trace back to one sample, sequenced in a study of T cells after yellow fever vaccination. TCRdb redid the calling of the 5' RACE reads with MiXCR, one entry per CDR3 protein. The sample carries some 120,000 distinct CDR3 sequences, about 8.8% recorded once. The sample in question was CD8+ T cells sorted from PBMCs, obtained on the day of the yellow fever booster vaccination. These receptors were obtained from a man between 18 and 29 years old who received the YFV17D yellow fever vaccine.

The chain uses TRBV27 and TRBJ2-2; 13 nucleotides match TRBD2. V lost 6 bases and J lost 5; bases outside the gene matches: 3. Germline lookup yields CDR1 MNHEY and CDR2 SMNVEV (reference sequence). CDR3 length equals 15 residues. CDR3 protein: CASRLAGGPTGELFF. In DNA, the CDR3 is TGTGCCAGCAGACTAGCGGGGGGGCCAACCGGGGAGCTGTTTTTT.

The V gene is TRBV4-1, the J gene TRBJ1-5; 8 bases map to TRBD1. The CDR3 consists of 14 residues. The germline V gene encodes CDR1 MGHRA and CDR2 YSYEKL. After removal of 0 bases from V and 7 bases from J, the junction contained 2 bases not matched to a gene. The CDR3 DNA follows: TGCGCCAGCAGCCAAGACAGGGGGCCCCAGCCCCAGCATTTT. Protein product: CASSQDRGPQPQHF.

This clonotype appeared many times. DNA for the CDR3: TGCGCCAGCAGCCAAGAATTTCGGGCCACAGATACGCAGTATTTT. Encoded protein: CASSQEFRATDTQYF. The chain recombines TRBV4-1 with TRBJ2-3; D remains unclear. The CDR3 extends over 15 amino acids. CDR1 and CDR2 from the germline V gene are MGHRA and YSYEKL. V was shortened by 0 bases and J by 2 bases, with 9 bases between the two germline ends.

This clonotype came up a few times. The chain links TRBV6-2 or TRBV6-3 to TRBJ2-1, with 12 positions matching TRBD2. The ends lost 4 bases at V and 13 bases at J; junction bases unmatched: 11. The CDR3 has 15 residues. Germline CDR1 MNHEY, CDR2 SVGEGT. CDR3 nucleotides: TGTGCCAGCAGTTTGCGGACTAGCGGGGTCCTTGGACAGTTCTTC. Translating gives CASSLRTSGVLGQFF.

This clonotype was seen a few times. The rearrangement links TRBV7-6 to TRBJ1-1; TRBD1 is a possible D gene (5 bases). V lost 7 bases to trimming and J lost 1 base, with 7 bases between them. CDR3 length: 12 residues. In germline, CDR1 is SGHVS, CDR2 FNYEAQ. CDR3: CASTTGNTEAFF. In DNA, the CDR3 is TGTGCCAGCACTACAGGGAACACTGAAGCTTTCTTT.

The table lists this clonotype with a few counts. The DNA of the CDR3 is TGTGCCAGCAGCCAACATTGGAATGAGCAGTTCTTC. Translation: CASSQHWNEQFF. The chain is built from TRBV7-9 and TRBJ2-1; D gene uncertain. This CDR3 has 12 amino acids. The V and J ends lost 5 bases and 7 bases respectively, with 9 bases between them. Per germline, CDR1 SEHNR and CDR2 FQNEAQ (reference sequence).

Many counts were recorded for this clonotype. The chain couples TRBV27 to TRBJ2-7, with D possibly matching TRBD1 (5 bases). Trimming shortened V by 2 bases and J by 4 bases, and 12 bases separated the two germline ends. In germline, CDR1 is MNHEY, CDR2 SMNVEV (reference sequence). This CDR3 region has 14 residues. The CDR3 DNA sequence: TGTGCCAGCAGTTTAGGCAGGGTGGGTTACGAGCAGTACTTC. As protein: CASSLGRVGYEQYF.

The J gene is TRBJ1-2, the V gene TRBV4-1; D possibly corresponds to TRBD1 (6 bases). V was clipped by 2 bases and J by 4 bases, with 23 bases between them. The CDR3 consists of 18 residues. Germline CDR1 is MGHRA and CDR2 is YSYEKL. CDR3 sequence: CASSQKYLVKGGGYGYTF. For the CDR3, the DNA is TGCGCCAGCAGCCAAAAGTACCTCGTTAAGGGGGGAGGCTATGGCTACACCTTC.

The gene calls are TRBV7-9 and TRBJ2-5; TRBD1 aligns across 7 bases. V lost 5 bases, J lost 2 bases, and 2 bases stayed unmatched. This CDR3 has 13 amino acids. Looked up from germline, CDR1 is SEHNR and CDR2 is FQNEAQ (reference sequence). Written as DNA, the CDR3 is TGTGCCAGCAGCCAGGACAGGCAAGAGACCCAGTACTTC. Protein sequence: CASSQDRQETQYF.

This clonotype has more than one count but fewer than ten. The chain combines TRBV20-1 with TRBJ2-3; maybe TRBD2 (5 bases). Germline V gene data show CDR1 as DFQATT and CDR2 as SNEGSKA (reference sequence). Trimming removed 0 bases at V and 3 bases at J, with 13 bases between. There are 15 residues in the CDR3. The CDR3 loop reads CSARDIYGGTDTQYF. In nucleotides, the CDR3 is TGCAGTGCTAGAGATATATACGGCGGGACAGATACGCAGTATTTT.

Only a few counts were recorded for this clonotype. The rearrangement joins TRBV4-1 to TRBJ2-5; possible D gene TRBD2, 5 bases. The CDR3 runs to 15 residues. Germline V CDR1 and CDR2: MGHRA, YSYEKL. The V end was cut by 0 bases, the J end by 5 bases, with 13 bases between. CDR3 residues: CASSQDPVSGETQYF. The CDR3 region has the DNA TGCGCCAGCAGCCAAGATCCCGTGTCGGGGGAGACCCAGTACTTC.

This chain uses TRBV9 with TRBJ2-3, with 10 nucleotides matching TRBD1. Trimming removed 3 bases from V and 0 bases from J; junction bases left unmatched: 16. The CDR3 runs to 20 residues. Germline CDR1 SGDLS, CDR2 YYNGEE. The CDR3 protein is CASSGGGTGVWMTSTDTQYF. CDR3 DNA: TGTGCCAGCAGCGGCGGCGGGACAGGGGTGTGGATGACTAGCACAGATACGCAGTATTTT.

DNA for the CDR3: TGTGCCAGCAGGAACAGGGTGAACACTGAAGCTTTCTTT. This encodes CASRNRVNTEAFF. V and J are TRBV2 and TRBJ1-1, with D possibly TRBD1 on 6 matching bases. The length of the CDR3 is 13 residues. The ends were cut back, 6 bases at V and 0 bases at J, with 8 bases in the middle. Germline CDR1 is SNHLY and CDR2 is FYNNEI.

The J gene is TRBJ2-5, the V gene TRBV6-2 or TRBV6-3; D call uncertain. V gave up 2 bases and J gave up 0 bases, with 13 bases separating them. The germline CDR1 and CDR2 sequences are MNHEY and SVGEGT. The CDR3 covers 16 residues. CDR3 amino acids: CASSYLAARHQETQYF. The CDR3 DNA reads TGTGCCAGCAGTTACCTCGCAGCCAGACACCAAGAGACCCAGTACTTC.

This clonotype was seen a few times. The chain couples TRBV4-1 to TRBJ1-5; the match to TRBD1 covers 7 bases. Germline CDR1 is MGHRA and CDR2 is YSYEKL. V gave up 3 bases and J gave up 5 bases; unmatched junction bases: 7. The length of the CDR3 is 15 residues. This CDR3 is CASSQQGGEYQPQHF. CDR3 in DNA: TGCGCCAGCAGCCAGCAGGGGGGAGAATATCAGCCCCAGCATTTT.

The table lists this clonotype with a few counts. The CDR3 DNA reads as TGTGCCAGCAGTTTATTGGGGGCGGGTTACAATGAGCAGTTCTTC. Protein: CASSLLGAGYNEQFF. This chain joins TRBV28 and TRBJ2-1; maybe TRBD1 (6 bases). V dropped 1 base and J dropped 4 bases, with 11 bases sitting between them. The CDR3 loop spans 15 amino acids. Germline CDR1 reads MDHEN; CDR2 reads SYDVKM.

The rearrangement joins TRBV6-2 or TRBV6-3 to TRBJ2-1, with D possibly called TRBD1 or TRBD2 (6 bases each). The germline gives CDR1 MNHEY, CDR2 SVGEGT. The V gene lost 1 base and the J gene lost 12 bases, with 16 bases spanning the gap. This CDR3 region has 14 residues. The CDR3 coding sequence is TGTGCCAGCAGTTACTTTCTTACGGGGGCTGTGCAGTTCTTC. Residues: CASSYFLTGAVQFF.

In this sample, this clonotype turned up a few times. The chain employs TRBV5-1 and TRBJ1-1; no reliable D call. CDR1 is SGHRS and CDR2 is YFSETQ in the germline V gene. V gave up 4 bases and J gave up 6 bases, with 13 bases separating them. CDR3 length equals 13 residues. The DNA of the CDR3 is TGCGCCAGCAGCCCCGGGTCCTTTCCTGAAGCTTTCTTT. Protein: CASSPGSFPEAFF.

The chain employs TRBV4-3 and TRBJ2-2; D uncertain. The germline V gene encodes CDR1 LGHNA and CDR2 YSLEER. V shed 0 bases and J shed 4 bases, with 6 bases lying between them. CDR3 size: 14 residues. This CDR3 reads CASSQDWSTGELFF. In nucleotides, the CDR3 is TGCGCCAGCAGCCAAGATTGGTCCACCGGGGAGCTGTTTTTT.

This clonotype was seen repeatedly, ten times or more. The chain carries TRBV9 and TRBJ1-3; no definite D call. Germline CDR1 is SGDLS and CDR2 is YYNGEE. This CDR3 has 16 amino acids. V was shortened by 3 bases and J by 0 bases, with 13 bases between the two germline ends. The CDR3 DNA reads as TGTGCCAGCAGCGACGAACAGAGTTACTCTGGAAACACCATATATTTT. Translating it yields CASSDEQSYSGNTIYF. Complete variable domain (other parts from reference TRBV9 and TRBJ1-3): DSGVTQTPKHLITATGQRVTLRCSPRSGDLSVYWYQQSLDQGLQFLIQYYNGEERAKGNILERFSAQQFPDLHSELNLSSLELGDSALYFCASSDEQSYSGNTIYFGEGSWLTVV.

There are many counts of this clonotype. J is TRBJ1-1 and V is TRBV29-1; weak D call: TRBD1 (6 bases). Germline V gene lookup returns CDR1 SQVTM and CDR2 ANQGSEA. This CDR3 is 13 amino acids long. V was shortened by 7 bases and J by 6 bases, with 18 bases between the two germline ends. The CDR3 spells CSAPFRGQAEAFF. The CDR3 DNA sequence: TGCAGCGCCCCTTTCCGGGGGCAGGCTGAAGCTTTCTTT.